The source of this T cell receptor (beta chain) is a study of T cell responses to AZD1222 COVID-19 vaccine. Repertoires were generated with immunoSEQ multiplex PCR, while TCRdb's copy carries only in-frame clones and drops some. The sample includes 100,000 to 150,000 clones, about nine tenths seen only once; the top ten take around 15%. The germline V gene has CDR1 SGHAT and CDR2 FQNNGV. The J segment lost 5 bases and the V segment lost 1 base, leaving 2 bases of the junction unmatched. The CDR3 sequence is 15 residues long. The V gene is TRBV11-2, the J gene TRBJ2-1; 10 bases are shared with TRBD2. This clonotype originated in an adult in good health. Sequencing used peripheral blood, obtained on day 0 of AZD1222 vaccination. The DNA of the CDR3 is TGTGCCAGCAGCTTAGTTAGCGGGAGGAACAATGAGCAGTTCTTC. Translating it yields CASSLVSGRNNEQFF.